This record looks at one T cell receptor (beta chain) sequence and its context. What it recognizes is unknown. This entry comes from a study of cytomegalovirus exposure and HLA in healthy donors. Overall study results and limits: Certain sequence variants were highly shared and formed a cluster, and this cluster was likely a sequencing artifact.

The study ran its PCR with 60 Vbeta and 13 Jbeta primers. Using immunoSEQ multiplex PCR, the repertoire was profiled, and TCRdb retains in-frame clones only, with some absent. The sample records 100,000 to 150,000 clones, more than 75% being singletons. CDR1 SGHTA and CDR2 FQGNSA come from the germline V gene. Trimming took 2 bases from V and 6 from J; bases not matched to a gene: 8. CDR3 size: 15 residues. The chain recombines TRBV7-2 with TRBJ2-7, with 9 nucleotides matching TRBD1. The sequence was collected from a man aged 25-45 years in good health and CMV-seropositive. The sequenced material came from PBMCs. Here the CDR3 reads CASSLLGTGNIEQYF. In DNA form, the CDR3 reads TGTGCCAGCAGCTTACTGGGGACAGGGAATATCGAGCAGTACTTC.